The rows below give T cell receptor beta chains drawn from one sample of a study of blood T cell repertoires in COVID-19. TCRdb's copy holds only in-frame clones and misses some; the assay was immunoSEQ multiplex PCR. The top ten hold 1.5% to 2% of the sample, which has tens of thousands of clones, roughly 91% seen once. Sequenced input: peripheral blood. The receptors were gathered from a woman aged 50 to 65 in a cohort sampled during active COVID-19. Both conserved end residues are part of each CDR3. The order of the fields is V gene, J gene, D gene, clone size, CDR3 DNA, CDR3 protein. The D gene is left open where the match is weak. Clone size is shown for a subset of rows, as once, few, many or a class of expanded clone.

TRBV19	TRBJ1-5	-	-	TGTGCCAGTAGTTGGTTGGAGAGCAATCAGCCCCAGCATTTT	CASSWLESNQPQHF
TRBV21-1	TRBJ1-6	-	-	TGTGCCAGCAGCAAACTACCGGGGACTTCTAATTCACCCCTCCACTTT	CASSKLPGTSNSPLHF
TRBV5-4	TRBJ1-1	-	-	TGTGCCAGCAGCTTGGTCCAGGCAATGAACACTGAAGCTTTCTTT	CASSLVQAMNTEAFF
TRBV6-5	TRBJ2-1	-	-	TGTGCCAGCAGAGCACTCCTAGGGAGTGGGGAGCAGTTCTTC	CASRALLGSGEQFF
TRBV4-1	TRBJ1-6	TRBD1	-	TGCGCCAGCAGCCCTCGACAGGGCCAACCTAATTCACCCCTCCACTTT	CASSPRQGQPNSPLHF
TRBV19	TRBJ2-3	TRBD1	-	TGTGCCAGTAGCGGACAGGGATGGACAGATACGCAGTATTTT	CASSGQGWTDTQYF
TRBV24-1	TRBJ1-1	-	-	TGTGCCACCCTCCCGAGATTTCACACTGAAGCTTTCTTT	CATLPRFHTEAFF
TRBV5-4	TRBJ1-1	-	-	TGTGCCAGCAGCCCACTACAGGGAAACACTGAAGCTTTCTTT	CASSPLQGNTEAFF
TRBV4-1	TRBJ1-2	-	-	TGCGCCAGCAGCCAAGATGAGGGGGTACGGAACTATGGCTACACCTTC	CASSQDEGVRNYGYTF
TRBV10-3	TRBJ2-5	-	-	TGTGCCGCCAGCAGGGGGGACCAAGAGACCCAGTACTTC	CAASRGDQETQYF
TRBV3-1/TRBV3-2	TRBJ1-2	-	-	TGTGCCAGCAGCCAGGGTGGGGAGAGGGGCTACACCTTC	CASSQGGERGYTF
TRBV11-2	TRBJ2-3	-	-	TGTGCCAGCAGCTTAGGTATGGGCACCTTCACAGATACGCAGTATTTT	CASSLGMGTFTDTQYF
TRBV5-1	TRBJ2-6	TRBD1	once	TGCGCCAGCAGCCTGGACAGGGGTAGCTCTGGGGCCAACGTCCTGACTTTC	CASSLDRGSSGANVLTF
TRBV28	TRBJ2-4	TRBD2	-	TGTGCCAGCAGTACTACCGGAGCGGGGGGGAGGAACATTCAGTACTTC	CASSTTGAGGRNIQYF
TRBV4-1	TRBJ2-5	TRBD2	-	TGCGCCAGCAGCCAAGAAAGGGGTCCGGGACTAGCGGGGAGGAGGGCCCAAGAGACCCAGTACTTC	CASSQERGPGLAGRRAQETQYF
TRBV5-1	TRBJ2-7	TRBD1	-	TGCGCCAGCAGCCCAGGACAGGCCACCTACGAGCAGTACTTC	CASSPGQATYEQYF
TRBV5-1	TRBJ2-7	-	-	TGCGCCAGCAGCTTCGGGGGGCGGATTAGCGAGCAGTACTTC	CASSFGGRISEQYF
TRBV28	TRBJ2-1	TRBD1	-	TGTGCCAGCAGTTTATACTCCGGGACAGGGGTAATATATGAGCAGTTCTTC	CASSLYSGTGVIYEQFF
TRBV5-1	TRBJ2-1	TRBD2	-	TGCGCCAGCAGCTATGCAGCGGGAGGACCCTACAATGAGCAGTTCTTC	CASSYAAGGPYNEQFF
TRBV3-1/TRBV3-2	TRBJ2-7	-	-	TGTGCCAGCAGCCCCGGGAACAGCGGCCTTGTGCTAGAAGAGCAGTACTTC	CASSPGNSGLVLEEQYF
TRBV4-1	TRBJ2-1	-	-	TGCGCCAGCAGCCCTTGGCCGGAGGCGAGTGAGCAGTTCTTC	CASSPWPEASEQFF
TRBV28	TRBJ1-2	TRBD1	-	TGTGCCAGCAGTTGGACAGGGGGCTCTCGCGGCTACACCTTC	CASSWTGGSRGYTF
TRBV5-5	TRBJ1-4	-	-	TGTGCCAGCAGCCCTAGGGGTAGCTCAACTAATGAAAAACTGTTTTTT	CASSPRGSSTNEKLFF
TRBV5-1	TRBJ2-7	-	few	TGCGCCAGCACCCTGGGTGGAGGGTTGCACTTC	CASTLGGGLHF
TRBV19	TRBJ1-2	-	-	TGTGCCAGTAGTTCCCCGGACAGAGATTATCATGGCTACACCTTC	CASSSPDRDYHGYTF
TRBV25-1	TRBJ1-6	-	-	TGTGCCAGCAGTGGCCCCAGGGGTAGTTCACCCCTCCACTTT	CASSGPRGSSPLHF
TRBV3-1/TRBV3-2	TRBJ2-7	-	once	TGTGCCAGCAGCCAATCGATCAGTTCCTACGAGCAGTACTTC	CASSQSISSYEQYF
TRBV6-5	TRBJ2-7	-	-	TGTGCCAGCACCTCTATTCAGGGGCCCTACGAGCAGTACTTC	CASTSIQGPYEQYF
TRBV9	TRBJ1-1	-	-	TGTGCCAGCAGCGTAGGGGGGGTGAACACTGAAGCTTTCTTT	CASSVGGVNTEAFF
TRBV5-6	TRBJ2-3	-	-	TGTGCCAGCAGCCTCAAAAACAGGGAATTCACCACAGATACGCAGTATTTT	CASSLKNREFTTDTQYF
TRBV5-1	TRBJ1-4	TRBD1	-	TGCGCCAGCACCCCCACGGGACAGGAAAATGAAAAACTGTTTTTT	CASTPTGQENEKLFF
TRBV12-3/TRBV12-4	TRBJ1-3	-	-	TGTGCCAGCAGTTTGGGCGGGGGAAACACCATATATTTT	CASSLGGGNTIYF
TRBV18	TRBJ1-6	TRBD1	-	TGTGCCAGCTCACCCCTCGTGACCGGGACAGGGGAATCACCCCTCCACTTT	CASSPLVTGTGESPLHF
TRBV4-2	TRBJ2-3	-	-	TGTGCCAGCAGCCAAGGTCCCCTTCCCCGAGGTAGCTCCCGAATCATGGATACGCAGTATTTT	CASSQGPLPRGSSRIMDTQYF
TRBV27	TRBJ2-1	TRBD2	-	TGTGCCAGCAGTTTGGTAGCGGGTCACAATGAGCAGTTCTTC	CASSLVAGHNEQFF
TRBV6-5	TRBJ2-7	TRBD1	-	TGTGCCAGCAGTACTGAGCCGGGACAGATCTACGAGCAGTACTTC	CASSTEPGQIYEQYF
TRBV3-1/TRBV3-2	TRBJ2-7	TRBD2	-	TGTGCCAGCAGCCCTAGCGGGAGCAGCTACGAGCAGTACTTC	CASSPSGSSYEQYF
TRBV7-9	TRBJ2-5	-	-	TGTGCCAGCAGCTTTGGGGGCTTCGAGACCCAGTACTTC	CASSFGGFETQYF
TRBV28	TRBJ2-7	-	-	TGTGCCAGCAGTGGGCCCATGAACGAGCAGTACTTC	CASSGPMNEQYF
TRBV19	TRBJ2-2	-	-	TGTGCCAGTATTACCCCGGGAGGCAGGGGGCCCCACGGGGGGCTGTTTTTT	CASITPGGRGPHGGLFF
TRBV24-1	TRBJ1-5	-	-	TGTGCCACCAGTGACCATCCTCAGCCGGGGAGAAGCAATCAGCCCCAGCATTTT	CATSDHPQPGRSNQPQHF
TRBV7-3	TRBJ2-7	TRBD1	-	TGTGCCAGCAGCGGGGACAGGGGGTACGAGCAGTACTTC	CASSGDRGYEQYF
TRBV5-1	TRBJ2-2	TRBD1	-	TGCGCCAGCAGCCGGGGACAGGGGGCGGCCACCGGGGAGCTGTTTTTT	CASSRGQGAATGELFF
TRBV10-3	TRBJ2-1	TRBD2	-	TGTGCCATCAGCCACTCACCTAGCGGATATGAGCAGTTCTTC	CAISHSPSGYEQFF
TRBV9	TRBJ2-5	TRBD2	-	TGTGCCAGCAGCGTATCGGGGGAGGGCCGGGAGACCCAGTACTTC	CASSVSGEGRETQYF
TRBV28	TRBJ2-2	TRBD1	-	TGTGCCAGCATTAACAGGGGGCGCGACACCGGGGAGCTGTTTTTT	CASINRGRDTGELFF
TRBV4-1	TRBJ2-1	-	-	TGCGCCAGCAGCCCACTACAGGGAAGAGATGAGCAGTTCTTC	CASSPLQGRDEQFF
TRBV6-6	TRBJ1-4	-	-	TGTGCCAGCAGACCCGGGAGTCGGGACGAAAAACTGTTTTTT	CASRPGSRDEKLFF
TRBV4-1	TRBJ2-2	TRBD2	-	TGCGCCAGCAGCCATCCTCTAGCGGGAGAGAACACCGGGGAGCTGTTTTTT	CASSHPLAGENTGELFF
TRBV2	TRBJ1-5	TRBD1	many	TGTGCCAGCAGTTCCGGGACAGGGGGTTTGGATCAGCCCCAGCATTTT	CASSSGTGGLDQPQHF
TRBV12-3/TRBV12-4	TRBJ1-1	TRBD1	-	TGTGCCCAATCCAGGGGGACCGGTGAAGCTTTCTTT	CAQSRGTGEAFF
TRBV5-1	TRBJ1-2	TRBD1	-	TGCGCCAGCAGCTTAGGACAGGGGTGGATTGGCTACACCTTC	CASSLGQGWIGYTF
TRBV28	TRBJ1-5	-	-	TGTGCCAGCAGTTTTCTTCGGAATCAGCCCCAGCATTTT	CASSFLRNQPQHF
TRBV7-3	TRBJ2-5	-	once	TGTGCCAGCAGCTTTTGGTCCAACCGGGAGACCCAGTACTTC	CASSFWSNRETQYF
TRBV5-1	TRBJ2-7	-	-	TGCGCCAGCAGCGCGGACAGAGATCCCTACGAGCAGTACTTC	CASSADRDPYEQYF
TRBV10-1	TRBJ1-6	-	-	TGCGCCAGCAGTGAGTCGTCAACGTCTACCCTCCACTTT	CASSESSTSTLHF
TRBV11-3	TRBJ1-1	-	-	TGTGCCAGCAGCTTAAGGGGGATGAACACTGAAGCTTTCTTT	CASSLRGMNTEAFF
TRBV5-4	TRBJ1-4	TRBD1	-	TGTGCCAGCAGCCGGGGGACAGGGACTAATGAAAAACTGTTTTTT	CASSRGTGTNEKLFF
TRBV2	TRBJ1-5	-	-	TGTGCCAGCAGTCCCCCGGGTTCTGTAAATCAGCCCCAGCATTTT	CASSPPGSVNQPQHF